This TCR beta chain emerged from a study of blood T cell repertoires in COVID-19. Whole-study context: Specimens from acute and convalescent COVID-19 originated in the United States, Italy and Spain. T cells, B-cell-depleted T cells, or PBMCs provided the cDNA or gDNA that served as material.

In the authors' methods: By means of reference gene primer amplification, nucleated cell counts were estimated. Profiling relied on immunoSEQ multiplex PCR, and the TCRdb table lists in-frame clones only, not all of them. Clone size and V and J calls were adopted from that table, with D and trimming inferred from the DNA. The profile shows 150,000 or so clones, approximately 86% of them singletons. V lost 10 bases and J 3 bases, leaving 9 bases between the germline ends. This CDR3 comprises 11 residues. Germline assignment: CDR1 LNHDA and CDR2 SQIVND (reference sequence). Those enrolled in Seattle joined during active infection and were followed longitudinally afterward.

This receptor was identified in a man in his 60s with COVID-19, enrolled during active disease. The sequenced sample was peripheral blood. The chain combines TRBV19 with TRBJ1-1; D remains ambiguous. CDR3 sequence: CATNSYTEAFF. CDR3 nucleotides: TGTGCCACTAACAGCTACACTGAAGCTTTCTTT.